This entry lists 10 T cell receptor beta chains sequenced from one sample in a study of post-analysis software for immune sequencing data. Which antigens these TCRs recognize remains unknown. Study-level points and caveats: Among 5 or 6 TRBV segments more frequent in patients than controls were TRBV5-6, TRBV5-1 and TRBV20-1.

The TCR beta cDNA libraries contained unique molecular identifiers. TCRdb re-derived calls from the PCR reads in MiXCR, one entry per CDR3 protein. The sample lists roughly 430,000 distinct CDR3 sequences; 30% to 40% were seen once. Sequencing input: blood. Receptors were obtained from a girl between 2 and 10 years old with multiple sclerosis.

This clonotype appeared a few times. This sequence joins TRBV28 and TRBJ2-1, with TRBD1 identical over 7 bases. Germline values: CDR1 MDHEN, CDR2 SYDVKM. The junction had 5 bases not matched to a gene; V was cut back by 6 bases and J by 0 bases. This CDR3 contains 15 residues. The CDR3 sequence: CASRQGTVSYNEQFF. The CDR3 DNA is TGTGCCAGCAGGCAAGGGACAGTCTCCTACAATGAGCAGTTCTTC.

The table lists this clonotype with a few counts. The chain recombines TRBV29-1 with TRBJ2-4, with D hard to call. Trimming stripped 5 bases from V and 0 bases from J, with 5 bases between. CDR3 length equals 12 residues. The V gene's germline CDR1 is SQVTM and CDR2 ANQGSEA. The CDR3 spells CSVYLAKNIQYF. The CDR3 DNA follows: TGCAGCGTTTACCTAGCCAAAAACATTCAGTACTTC.

The chain carries TRBV12-3 or TRBV12-4 and TRBJ2-7, with TRBD1 identical over 7 bases. Losses at the gene ends were 3 bases for V and 12 bases for J; bases not matched to a gene: 8. The CDR3 is made up of 12 amino acids. CDR3 region: CASSFYWGTAYF. The CDR3 DNA follows: TGTGCCAGCAGTTTTTATTGGGGGACAGCGTACTTC.

J is TRBJ1-2 and V is TRBV28, with TRBD1 as a possible D gene (5 bases). This CDR3 is 12 amino acids long. The V and J ends lost 3 bases and 4 bases respectively, with 6 bases between them. CDR1 is MDHEN and CDR2 is SYDVKM in the germline V gene. The CDR3 sequence: CASSFDSYGYTF. The CDR3 coding sequence is TGTGCCAGCAGTTTCGACAGCTATGGCTACACCTTC.

In its sample, this clonotype was seen once. This chain links TRBV12-3 or TRBV12-4 with TRBJ2-7; a weak D match, TRBD1 (5 bases). This CDR3 has 14 residues. V dropped 6 bases and J dropped 6 bases, with 18 bases sitting between them. CDR3 loop: CASSSQGRISEQYF. The CDR3 nucleotides read TGTGCCAGCAGCTCCCAGGGTCGCATTAGCGAGCAGTACTTC.

This clonotype was picked up a small number of times. The chain links TRBV18 to TRBJ1-2, with D unclear. This CDR3 is 13 amino acids long. Trimming took 1 base from V and 7 from J, leaving 10 bases between them. Per germline, CDR1 KGHSH and CDR2 LQKENI. CDR3 residues: CASSPLSSSGYTF. The CDR3 nucleotides are TGTGCCAGCTCACCACTAAGCAGTAGTGGCTACACCTTC.

This clonotype was observed a handful of times. This rearrangement joins TRBV10-3 to TRBJ2-5; 7 positions agree with TRBD2. Germline V CDR1 and CDR2: ENHRY, SYGVKD. The CDR3 is 15 residues long. V trimming: 3 bases; J trimming: 5 bases; junction bases outside the gene matches: 9. CDR3 sequence (DNA): TGTGCCATCAGTGACCCCTCGGGGGGAACGGAGACCCAGTACTTC. The encoded protein is CAISDPSGGTETQYF.

This chain uses TRBV20-1 with TRBJ2-5; 7 bases fit TRBD2. Germline assignment: CDR1 DFQATT and CDR2 SNEGSKA (reference sequence). The CDR3 contains 15 residues. V lost 0 bases, J lost 2 bases, and 6 bases stayed unmatched. The CDR3 DNA sequence: TGCAGTGCTAGAGATTCTAAGCGGGGACAAGAGACCCAGTACTTC. Its translation: CSARDSKRGQETQYF.

V gene TRBV7-2 combines with J gene TRBJ2-3; 8 nucleotides match TRBD2. This CDR3 has 17 residues. V trimming: 1 base; J trimming: 3 bases; junction bases outside the gene matches: 9. Germline CDR1 reads SGHTA; CDR2 reads FQGNSA. The CDR3 reads CASSLGSGSLWTDTQYF. In nucleotides, the CDR3 is TGTGCCAGCAGCTTAGGAAGCGGGAGTTTGTGGACAGATACGCAGTATTTT.

V usage is TRBV30 and J usage is TRBJ2-7; TRBD1 agrees at 9 bases. The CDR3 runs to 14 residues. Germline CDR1 reads GTSNPN; CDR2 reads SVGIG (reference sequence). J was trimmed by 0 bases and V by 3 bases; bases with no gene match: 3. The CDR3 DNA sequence: TGTGCCTGGAGAACGACAGGGGGCTCCTACGAGCAGTACTTC. Translation: CAWRTTGGSYEQYF.